Below are 18 T cell receptor beta chains sequenced from a single sample in a study of T-cell reconstitution after alpha-beta-depleted transplantation in children. During its preparation, the TCRbeta library received unique molecular identifiers. Each CDR3 protein gets one entry after TCRdb re-called the PCR reads with MiXCR. The sample shows over 45,000 distinct CDR3 sequences, 35% to 55% of them seen only once. Material: PBMCs, mostly from graft donor cells, obtained 360 days after TCRalphabeta/CD19-depleted stem cell transplant. The receptors shown here come from a male patient under 18 who had a stem cell transplant for acute lymphoblastic leukemia, so the T cells may come from the graft donor.

The genes are TRBV29-1 and TRBJ2-1, with 7 bases that match TRBD1. Germline V gene sequence: CDR1 SQVTM, CDR2 ANQGSEA. Losses at the gene ends were 8 bases for V and 1 base for J; bases not matched to a gene: 8. This CDR3 is 14 amino acids long. The CDR3 nucleotides read TGCAGCACAGACAGGGATGGTTCCTACAATGAGCAGTTCTTC. Its translation: CSTDRDGSYNEQFF.

This clonotype occurred once. J is TRBJ2-1 and V is TRBV24-1; D is ambiguous. Germline assignment: CDR1 KGHDR and CDR2 SFDVKD. This CDR3 has 13 amino acids. Between the trimmed V and J ends, which lost 5 bases and 5 bases, there was a span of 9 bases. This CDR3 reads CATSAADHNEQFF. In DNA, the CDR3 is TGTGCCACCAGTGCCGCCGACCACAATGAGCAGTTCTTC.

The V and J genes are TRBV12-3 or TRBV12-4 and TRBJ2-4; TRBD1 might be the D (6 bases). V was shortened by 10 bases and J by 10 bases, with 14 bases between the two germline ends. This CDR3 comprises 11 residues. CDR3 coding DNA: TGTGCCACCCTACAGGGAAGGATTCAGTACTTC. Encoded protein: CATLQGRIQYF.

The gene calls are TRBV6-1 and TRBJ2-7, with D hard to call. CDR1 and CDR2 from the germline V gene are MNHNS and SASEGT. This CDR3 has 14 amino acids. With 4 bases removed from V and 3 bases from J, the gap between germline ends came to 13 bases. The CDR3 sequence: CASSAFGDLYEQYF. The CDR3 DNA follows: TGTGCCAGCAGTGCGTTTGGAGACCTCTACGAGCAGTACTTC.

This chain connects TRBV11-1 to TRBJ2-7; D is possibly TRBD1 (6 bases). Per germline, CDR1 SGHAT and CDR2 FQDESV (reference sequence). The CDR3 contains 20 residues. Trimming cost V 5 bases and J 3 bases, with 32 bases left between them. The CDR3 protein is CASSTDRNQGHKSDFYEQYF. The CDR3 DNA reads as TGTGCCAGCAGCACCGACAGGAACCAGGGCCATAAGTCGGATTTCTACGAGCAGTACTTC.

A remark on this clonotype: Compared with germline, one end of the junction differs, possibly owing to a read error. This rearrangement joins TRBV14 to TRBJ2-7; 8 bases align to TRBD2. The CDR3 extends over 15 amino acids. Germline V gene lookup returns CDR1 SGHDN and CDR2 FVKESK. The CDR3 DNA reads TGTGCCAGCAGCCCCTTGGCGGGGGGCCATTACGAGCAGTGCTTC. It is translated as CASSPLAGGHYEQCF.

This sequence joins TRBV11-2 and TRBJ2-1; 14 bases map to TRBD2. V shed 5 bases and J 8 bases; nucleotides not matched to a gene: 8. The CDR3 is made up of 16 amino acids. Germline CDR1 and CDR2: SGHAT and FQNNGV. The CDR3 spells CASSDRTSGRFYEQFF. The CDR3 DNA reads TGTGCCAGCAGCGACCGGACTAGCGGGAGGTTCTATGAGCAGTTCTTC.

This clonotype was counted a few times. J is TRBJ2-7 and V is TRBV4-1, with 7 bases lining up with TRBD2. CDR1 is MGHRA and CDR2 is YSYEKL in the germline V gene. V lost 1 base to trimming and J lost 3 bases; unmatched junction nucleotides: 6. The CDR3 is made up of 15 amino acids. The DNA of the CDR3 is TGCGCCAGCAGCCAAGGGACTAGTATCGTCTACGAGCAGTACTTC. It translates to CASSQGTSIVYEQYF.

The J gene is TRBJ1-4, the V gene TRBV11-2; the D is unclear. The CDR3 contains 16 residues. Looked up from germline, CDR1 is SGHAT and CDR2 is FQNNGV. The germline V and J ends were trimmed by 5 bases and 11 bases, with 24 bases remaining between them. The CDR3 bases are TGTGCCAGCAGCCCAGGACGTGTTTCGGGTCAGGAGAAACTGTTTTTT. Its translation: CASSPGRVSGQEKLFF.

Only a few counts were recorded for this clonotype. V usage is TRBV7-8 and J usage is TRBJ2-3; 9 positions match TRBD2. Germline V gives CDR1 SGHVS, CDR2 FQNEAQ. This CDR3 spans 18 amino acids. V shed 2 bases and J 1 base; nucleotides not matched to a gene: 10. The CDR3 sequence: CASSLRLAGLRGTDTQYF. CDR3 bases: TGTGCCAGCAGCTTAAGGCTAGCGGGACTCAGGGGCACAGATACGCAGTATTTT.

This clonotype was seen more than once but under ten times. CDR3 in amino acids: CSGGRMNEKLFF. In DNA, the CDR3 is TGCAGCGGTGGACGGATGAATGAAAAACTGTTTTTT. The chain combines TRBV29-1 with TRBJ1-4; D is undetermined. CDR3 length: 12 residues. Germline V gene data show CDR1 as SQVTM and CDR2 as ANQGSEA. The V end lost 7 bases, the J end lost 5 bases, and 11 bases lay between the germline ends.

The chain has TRBV5-5 and TRBJ1-2; D is unresolved. Germline V gene data show CDR1 as SGHKS and CDR2 as YYEKEE (reference sequence). The ends were cut back, 1 base at V and 5 bases at J, with 21 bases in the middle. The length of the CDR3 is 17 residues. CDR3 sequence: CASSLPRHQIGLYGYTF. In DNA, the CDR3 is TGTGCCAGCAGCTTGCCACGCCACCAGATTGGACTTTATGGCTACACCTTC.

This clonotype was observed a single time. The genes are TRBV5-1 and TRBJ2-7; 13 bases are shared with TRBD2. This CDR3 is built from 16 residues. Germline values: CDR1 SGHRS, CDR2 YFSETQ. The ends lost 0 bases at V and 0 bases at J; junction bases unmatched: 0. CDR3 loop: CASSLGLAGGSYEQYF. CDR3 coding DNA: TGCGCCAGCAGCTTGGGACTAGCGGGAGGCTCCTACGAGCAGTACTTC.

This clonotype was seen a few times. The gene calls are TRBV7-9 and TRBJ2-1; 14 bases line up with TRBD2. V gave up 4 bases and J gave up 6 bases; unmatched junction bases: 5. The CDR3 extends over 16 amino acids. Germline V gene lookup returns CDR1 SEHNR and CDR2 FQNEAQ (reference sequence). The CDR3 reads CASSSRGTSGSNEQFF. For the CDR3, the DNA is TGTGCCAGCAGCTCGAGGGGGACTAGCGGGAGCAATGAGCAGTTCTTC.

This chain uses TRBV11-1 with TRBJ2-1; 7 bases are shared with TRBD2. Trimming cost V 5 bases and J 1 base; bases outside gene matches: 8. CDR1 SGHAT and CDR2 FQDESV come from the germline V gene (reference sequence). The CDR3 has 16 amino acids. The CDR3 coding sequence is TGTGCCAGCAGCCAGCTTGGGAGGGCTTCCTACAATGAGCAGTTCTTC. Residues: CASSQLGRASYNEQFF.

J is TRBJ2-2 and V is TRBV27; D is ambiguous. The length of the CDR3 is 13 residues. Germline V gives CDR1 MNHEY, CDR2 SMNVEV (reference sequence). V was clipped by 3 bases and J by 5 bases, with 7 bases between them. Here the CDR3 reads CASSLSKTGELFF. CDR3 bases: TGTGCCAGCAGTTTGTCAAAAACCGGGGAGCTGTTTTTT.

The V call is TRBV6-5, the J call TRBJ2-5; 8 bases fit TRBD2. The germline V gene encodes CDR1 MNHEY and CDR2 SVGAGI. V lost 7 bases to trimming and J lost 4 bases; unmatched junction nucleotides: 2. This CDR3 is 12 amino acids long. CDR3 nucleotide sequence: TGTGCCAGCACCACTAGCGGAGAGACCCAGTACTTC. It specifies CASTTSGETQYF.

The chain joins TRBV6-5 to TRBJ2-7; 10 bases align to TRBD2. CDR1 is MNHEY and CDR2 is SVGAGI in the germline V gene. The junction had 3 bases not matched to a gene; V was cut back by 4 bases and J by 0 bases. CDR3 length equals 15 residues. The CDR3 loop is CASSSGLAVSYEQYF. The CDR3, as DNA: TGTGCCAGCAGTTCAGGACTAGCGGTCTCCTACGAGCAGTACTTC.